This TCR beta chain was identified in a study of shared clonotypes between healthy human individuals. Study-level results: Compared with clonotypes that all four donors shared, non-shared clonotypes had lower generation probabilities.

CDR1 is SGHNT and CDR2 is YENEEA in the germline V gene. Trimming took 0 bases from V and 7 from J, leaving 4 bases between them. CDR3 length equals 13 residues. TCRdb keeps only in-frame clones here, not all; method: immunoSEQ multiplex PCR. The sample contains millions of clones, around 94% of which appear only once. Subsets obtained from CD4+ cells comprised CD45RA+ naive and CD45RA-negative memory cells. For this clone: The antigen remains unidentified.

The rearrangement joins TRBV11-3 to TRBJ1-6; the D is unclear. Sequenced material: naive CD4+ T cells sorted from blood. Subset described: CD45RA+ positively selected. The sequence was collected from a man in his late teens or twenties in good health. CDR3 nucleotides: TGTGCCAGCAGCTTAGAGTTGAATTCACCCCTCCACTTT. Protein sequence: CASSLELNSPLHF.